One and the same sample provided the 9 T cell receptor beta chains below, sequenced in a study of cytotoxic CD8 clonotypes in ibrutinib-treated CLL. TCRdb's table, derived via immunoSEQ multiplex PCR, lists solely in-frame clones and lacks some. Here the sample spans around 97,000 clones, almost 80% being singletons. The material sequenced was PBMCs, taken after 12 months of ibrutinib treatment. Receptors originate from a human donor with chronic lymphocytic leukemia.

The chain employs TRBV6-4 and TRBJ1-4; no clear D gene. This CDR3 comprises 14 residues. In germline, CDR1 is MRHNA, CDR2 SNTAGT. Trimming removed 6 bases at V and 0 bases at J, with 8 bases between. CDR3 DNA sequence: TGTGCCAGCAGCCCAGGACCAACTAATGAAAAACTGTTTTTT. This translates into CASSPGPTNEKLFF.

The chain links TRBV7-9 to TRBJ1-5; 8 bases align to TRBD1. J was trimmed by 7 bases and V by 2 bases; bases with no gene match: 1. The CDR3 is 13 amino acids. The germline CDR1 and CDR2 sequences are SEHNR and FQNEAQ (reference sequence). The CDR3 DNA sequence: TGTGCCAGCAGCTTACAGGGGGCGCAGCCCCAGCATTTT. Its protein product is CASSLQGAQPQHF.

As concerns this clone: This specimen includes other DNA sequences encoding the same CDR3. The chain uses TRBV29-1 and TRBJ2-5; 7 bases are a match to TRBD1. The CDR3 sequence is 12 residues long. Unmatched junction bases numbered 2, after V lost 6 bases and J lost 1 base. Germline lookup yields CDR1 SQVTM and CDR2 ANQGSEA. The CDR3 spells CSVRQGQETQYF. The CDR3 region has the DNA TGCAGCGTAAGACAGGGCCAAGAGACCCAGTACTTC.

This clone was seen only a few times. V is TRBV7-7 and J is TRBJ2-2, with D possibly being TRBD1 or TRBD2 (5 bases each). V lost 0 bases, J lost 7 bases, and 27 bases lay in between. CDR1 SSHAT and CDR2 FNYEAQ come from the germline V gene (reference sequence). The CDR3 has 20 amino acids. The CDR3 DNA sequence: TGTGCCAGCAGCTTAGCGGCCGGGACCCCTCGATTCCGCGACATCGGGGAGCTGTTTTTT. The encoded protein is CASSLAAGTPRFRDIGELFF. The whole variable domain, filled in from reference TRBV7-7 and TRBJ2-2, reads GAGVSQSPRYKVTKRGQDVTLRCDPISSHATLYWYQQALGQGPEFLTYFNYEAQPDKSGLPSDRFSAERPEGSISTLTIQRTEQRDSAMYRCASSLAAGTPRFRDIGELFFGEGSRLTVL.

The V call is TRBV6-1, the J call TRBJ2-5, with D perhaps matching TRBD1 (5 bases). CDR1 is MNHNS and CDR2 is SASEGT in the germline V gene. The CDR3 is 15 amino acids. V was clipped by 4 bases and J by 4 bases, with 16 bases between them. For the CDR3, the DNA is TGTGCCAGCAGTGTAGGGGTTAAAGAATCAGAGACCCAGTACTTC. Its protein is CASSVGVKESETQYF.

The chain has TRBV30 and TRBJ2-4; no firm D call. The V gene lost 1 base and the J gene lost 3 bases, with 4 bases spanning the gap. The CDR3 covers 12 residues. Germline CDR1 is GTSNPN and CDR2 is SVGIG (reference sequence). This CDR3 is CAWSDGKNIQYF. For the CDR3, the DNA is TGTGCCTGGAGTGATGGCAAAAACATTCAGTACTTC.

The chain combines TRBV7-9 with TRBJ2-7; weak D call: TRBD2 (5 bases). This CDR3 has 14 amino acids. Per the germline V gene, CDR1 is SEHNR and CDR2 is FQNEAQ (reference sequence). V lost 3 bases and J 0 bases, leaving 9 bases between the germline ends. CDR3 DNA sequence: TGTGCCAGCAGCTTGTGGGAGAACTCCTACGAGCAGTACTTC. Amino acids: CASSLWENSYEQYF.

The rearrangement links TRBV5-1 to TRBJ2-7; 9 nucleotides line up with TRBD1. The CDR3 totals 14 residues. CDR1 is SGHRS and CDR2 is YFSETQ in the germline V gene. After removal of 4 bases from V and 7 bases from J, the junction contained 9 bases not matched to a gene. The CDR3 spells CASSPGTGFGEQYF. DNA of the CDR3: TGCGCCAGCAGCCCAGGGACAGGGTTCGGGGAGCAGTACTTC.

V and J are TRBV7-8 and TRBJ1-3, with 7 bases fitting TRBD1. CDR3 length equals 15 residues. Germline CDR1 reads SGHVS; CDR2 reads FQNEAQ. J gave up 2 bases and V 1 base, and 2 bases lay outside the gene matches. This chain's CDR3 is CASSLGTGPGNTIYF. Here the CDR3 DNA reads TGTGCCAGCAGCTTAGGGACAGGCCCTGGAAACACCATATATTTT.